Listed below are T cell receptor beta chains from one sample, sequenced in a study of T cell responses to AZD1222 COVID-19 vaccine. The data were produced by immunoSEQ multiplex PCR, yet TCRdb's version contains in-frame clones alone and is incomplete. The sample lists roughly 110,000 clones; around 92% were seen once. Sample: peripheral blood, taken 28 days after the second AZD1222 dose. The receptors originated from an adult who received the AZD1222 COVID-19 vaccine. Each CDR3 is given with its conserved first and last residue. The D gene is left open where the match is weak. Size tells how often a clone was seen (once, few, many) or the class of an expanded clone, and some rows leave it out.

V gene: TRBV28; D gene: NA; clone size: NA; J gene: TRBJ2-2; CDR3 protein: CASSLGATGELFF; CDR3 DNA: TGTGCCAGCAGCCTCGGGGCCACCGGGGAGCTGTTTTTT
V gene: TRBV15; D gene: TRBD1; clone size: NA; J gene: TRBJ2-6; CDR3 protein: CATGRDRALSGANVLTF; CDR3 DNA: TGTGCCACCGGCCGGGACAGGGCCCTCTCTGGGGCCAACGTCCTGACTTTC
V gene: TRBV19; D gene: TRBD2; clone size: many; J gene: TRBJ2-2; CDR3 protein: CASTPTSGGNTGELFF; CDR3 DNA: TGTGCCAGTACCCCGACTAGCGGGGGGAACACCGGGGAGCTGTTTTTT
V gene: TRBV7-2; D gene: NA; clone size: NA; J gene: TRBJ1-1; CDR3 protein: CASSLKVYAATEAFF; CDR3 DNA: TGTGCCAGCAGCTTAAAGGTCTATGCTGCCACTGAAGCTTTCTTT
V gene: TRBV7-2; D gene: NA; clone size: NA; J gene: TRBJ1-5; CDR3 protein: CASSLGARLRNQPQHF; CDR3 DNA: TGTGCCAGCAGCCTAGGGGCACGGTTACGAAATCAGCCCCAGCATTTT
V gene: TRBV19; D gene: NA; clone size: few; J gene: TRBJ2-7; CDR3 protein: CASSIQGSYEQYF; CDR3 DNA: TGTGCCAGTAGTATTCAGGGATCCTACGAGCAGTACTTC
V gene: TRBV10-3; D gene: NA; clone size: NA; J gene: TRBJ1-1; CDR3 protein: CAISDPRGAGTEAFF; CDR3 DNA: TGTGCCATCAGTGACCCAAGAGGGGCAGGGACTGAAGCTTTCTTT
V gene: TRBV12-5; D gene: NA; clone size: NA; J gene: TRBJ1-1; CDR3 protein: CASGWAAGGLRGTEAFF; CDR3 DNA: TGTGCTAGTGGATGGGCGGCGGGGGGGCTTCGTGGCACTGAAGCTTTCTTT
V gene: TRBV7-2; D gene: NA; clone size: few; J gene: TRBJ1-2; CDR3 protein: CASSLLVSNYGYTF; CDR3 DNA: TGTGCCAGCAGCTTATTGGTGTCTAACTATGGCTACACCTTC
V gene: TRBV4-1; D gene: NA; clone size: NA; J gene: TRBJ1-2; CDR3 protein: CASSQVGQQYGYTF; CDR3 DNA: TGCGCCAGCAGCCAAGTAGGACAGCAGTATGGCTACACCTTC
V gene: TRBV5-1; D gene: NA; clone size: NA; J gene: TRBJ2-1; CDR3 protein: CASSETQAKGNEQFF; CDR3 DNA: TGCGCCAGCAGCGAGACACAGGCGAAAGGCAATGAGCAGTTCTTC
V gene: TRBV4-2; D gene: TRBD1; clone size: once; J gene: TRBJ2-3; CDR3 protein: CASSQGKGADTQYF; CDR3 DNA: TGTGCCAGCAGCCAAGGAAAGGGGGCTGATACGCAGTATTTT
V gene: TRBV7-9; D gene: NA; clone size: NA; J gene: TRBJ2-1; CDR3 protein: CASTRDLQNNEQFF; CDR3 DNA: TGTGCCAGCACCAGGGACCTTCAAAACAATGAGCAGTTCTTC
V gene: TRBV28; D gene: TRBD1; clone size: once; J gene: TRBJ1-2; CDR3 protein: CASTTGQGRFYGYTF; CDR3 DNA: TGTGCCAGCACCACTGGACAGGGTCGGTTCTATGGCTACACCTTC
V gene: TRBV7-9; D gene: TRBD1; clone size: NA; J gene: TRBJ1-6; CDR3 protein: CASSLVDRGRSPLHF; CDR3 DNA: TGTGCCAGCAGCTTGGTCGACAGGGGAAGGTCACCCCTCCACTTT
V gene: TRBV15; D gene: NA; clone size: few; J gene: TRBJ1-2; CDR3 protein: CATSRASQGNYGYTF; CDR3 DNA: TGTGCCACCAGCAGAGCTTCCCAGGGGAACTATGGCTACACCTTC
V gene: TRBV6-5; D gene: NA; clone size: few; J gene: TRBJ1-2; CDR3 protein: CASTPGAQHYGYTF; CDR3 DNA: TGTGCCAGTACTCCCGGGGCCCAGCACTATGGCTACACCTTC
V gene: TRBV29-1; D gene: NA; clone size: NA; J gene: TRBJ1-2; CDR3 protein: CSVEDPGGLRYGYTF; CDR3 DNA: TGCAGCGTTGAAGATCCGGGGGGGCTTCGATATGGCTACACCTTC
V gene: TRBV15; D gene: NA; clone size: NA; J gene: TRBJ1-3; CDR3 protein: CATSRDWGGAISGNTIYF; CDR3 DNA: TGTGCCACCAGCAGAGATTGGGGAGGGGCAATCTCTGGAAACACCATATATTTT
V gene: TRBV27; D gene: NA; clone size: NA; J gene: TRBJ1-5; CDR3 protein: CASSMGRSNQPQHF; CDR3 DNA: TGTGCCAGCAGTATGGGAAGAAGCAATCAGCCCCAGCATTTT
V gene: TRBV20-1; D gene: NA; clone size: NA; J gene: TRBJ2-5; CDR3 protein: CSASTLKGQETQYF; CDR3 DNA: TGCAGTGCTAGTACCCTAAAGGGACAAGAGACCCAGTACTTC
V gene: TRBV7-2; D gene: NA; clone size: NA; J gene: TRBJ2-7; CDR3 protein: CASSRSYEQYF; CDR3 DNA: TGTGCCAGCAGCCGCTCCTACGAGCAGTACTTC
V gene: TRBV7-9; D gene: TRBD1; clone size: NA; J gene: TRBJ1-5; CDR3 protein: CASSPGTGGSLGQPQHF; CDR3 DNA: TGTGCCAGCAGTCCCGGGACAGGGGGTTCCTTGGGTCAGCCCCAGCATTTT
V gene: TRBV4-3; D gene: NA; clone size: NA; J gene: TRBJ2-7; CDR3 protein: CASSQDSAGSSYEQYF; CDR3 DNA: TGCGCCAGCAGCCAAGATTCGGCAGGGAGCTCCTACGAGCAGTACTTC
V gene: TRBV7-2; D gene: TRBD1; clone size: NA; J gene: TRBJ1-1; CDR3 protein: CASSPYRGQIGFF; CDR3 DNA: TGTGCCAGCAGCCCTTACAGGGGGCAGATAGGTTTCTTT
V gene: TRBV30; D gene: NA; clone size: NA; J gene: TRBJ2-1; CDR3 protein: CAWSPGVPYNEQFF; CDR3 DNA: TGTGCCTGGAGTCCGGGGGTCCCCTACAATGAGCAGTTCTTC
V gene: TRBV6-2/TRBV6-3; D gene: NA; clone size: NA; J gene: TRBJ1-5; CDR3 protein: CASSYSIRGGGLGSNQPQHF; CDR3 DNA: TGTGCCAGCAGTTACTCGATCCGTGGGGGCGGGCTGGGGAGCAATCAGCCCCAGCATTTT
V gene: TRBV11-2; D gene: NA; clone size: NA; J gene: TRBJ1-1; CDR3 protein: CASSFAGRNTEAFF; CDR3 DNA: TGTGCCAGCAGCTTTGCAGGGCGTAACACTGAAGCTTTCTTT
V gene: TRBV7-8; D gene: NA; clone size: once; J gene: TRBJ1-1; CDR3 protein: CASSSDPGGWTEAFF; CDR3 DNA: TGTGCCAGCAGCTCCGACCCCGGGGGTTGGACTGAAGCTTTCTTT